The following is a T cell receptor (beta chain) sequence with its context. Antigen unknown. This CDR3 contains 14 residues. Between the trimmed V and J ends, which lost 6 bases and 5 bases, there was a span of 14 bases. From germline, CDR1 is MNHEY and CDR2 SVGAGI. The data are from a study of lymphopenia after photon versus proton radiotherapy. Study-level findings and limits: After the lymphocyte nadir, photon-treated repertoires showed oligoclonal expansion, especially of CD8+ Temra cells. Proton therapy kept repertoires fairly stable, unlike photons, which gained effector/memory cells.

Sequenced by immunoSEQ multiplex PCR; TCRdb stores in-frame clones only, minus some. Altogether some 20,000 clones are present, about 83% being singletons, with the ten largest covering 2.9%. The sequenced sample was peripheral blood, obtained from a patient treated with photon-based radiotherapy. The V call is TRBV6-5, the J call TRBJ2-1; tentative D call: TRBD2 (5 bases). The receptor was derived from a woman in her forties or fifties with pancreatic cancer. The CDR3 loop reads CASSPLWTDNEQFF. The DNA for the CDR3 is TGTGCCAGCAGCCCACTTTGGACTGACAATGAGCAGTTCTTC.